This TCR beta chain was identified during a study of T cell repertoires in cytomegalovirus infection. In the study overall: Selection of CMV epitopes for the study included recently identified HLA-C-restricted and well-studied HLA-B-restricted ones. Public TCR beta signature analysis indicated the presence of both CMV infection and matching HLA type.

This clonotype was seen ten or more times. The target antigen is unknown. TCRdb analysed the reads with MiXCR anew, one entry per CDR3 protein. The sample contains tens of thousands of distinct CDR3 sequences, under 30% of which appear only once. Germline V lookup: CDR1 SGHTA, CDR2 FQGNSA. This CDR3 region has 14 residues. The V segment lost 5 bases and the J segment 3 bases; nucleotides outside the gene matches: 6. The study, taken as a whole, reports: Clonotype analysis showed dominance of the ex vivo response by HLA-C-restricted CMV-specific TCR beta clonotypes.

The chain is built from TRBV7-2 and TRBJ2-5; 7 nucleotides line up with TRBD1. The source is a human donor in good health (CMV status not recorded). Some clones in this sample may be carry-over from other donors' samples. Sequences were derived from CD8+ T cells from cultured PBMCs, sampled from culture after CMV antigen stimulation. CDR3 DNA: TGTGCCAGCAGCCCAGCCGGGACAGAAGAGACCCAGTACTTC. Protein product: CASSPAGTEETQYF. Full variable domain (missing parts from reference TRBV7-2 and TRBJ2-5): GAGVSQSPSNKVTEKGKDVELRCDPISGHTALYWYRQSLGQGLEFLIYFQGNSAPDKSGLPSDRFSAERTGGSVSTLTIQRTQQEDSAVYLCASSPAGTEETQYFGPGTRLLVL.